The entry below gives a single T cell receptor beta chain sequence along with its context. It has no known antigen specificity. No base qualities exist here, and no much larger clone lies one base off it. This sample stems from a study of vaccination and CD4 T cells after COVID-19 (dated by TCRdb to between 2021 and 2024). Study-level background: SARS-CoV-2 positivity had been established in the convalescent patients by nasal swab PCR, and mild disease was recorded in several of these patients and severe disease in one. Six males and four females were included in the convalescent cohort, with two Hispanic individuals, seven Caucasians, two Asians and one multiracial person represented. Participants got two doses of the Pfizer-BioNTech BNT162b2 vaccine (n=8) or two doses of the Moderna mRNA-1273 vaccine (n=2). Post-COVID blood samples from convalescent patients were collected a median of roughly 100 days after diagnosis, with a range of 35 to 161 days. The time from the second vaccine dose to post-vaccine blood sampling had a median of around 72 days and ranged from roughly 12 to 250 days. A few convalescent patients gave samples both early after vaccination (day 14) and late after vaccination (days 161 to 241). For stimulating the cultures, overlapping spike peptide pools were used, derived from SARS-CoV-2 as well as from the common cold coronaviruses HCoV-NL63, HCoV-OC43 and HCoV-229E. Control cultures used a CEFX viral epitope pool as positive control, an HIV-1 Nef peptide pool as negative control, or no peptide. In roughly nine COVID-19 convalescent patients and a few infection-naive healthy vaccine recipients, the spike-specific CD4+ TCR repertoire before mRNA vaccination was compared with the repertoire after mRNA vaccination. Broad study findings and their caveats: In convalescent patients, a median about 86% of post-vaccine SARS-CoV-2-reactive clones were detected only after vaccination, and vaccine-specific priming was suggested by this finding. Only a relatively small number of convalescent patients were included in the study, and early timepoints following natural infection were not analyzed. Nearly all vaccine-specific clones in convalescent patients (304 of 307) were mono-reactive for SARS-CoV-2 spike rather than cross-reactive with common cold coronaviruses. Although the median number of SARS-CoV-2-reactive clonotypes went up from around 20 after infection to more than 30 after vaccination, the increase was not significant.

The time point tag for this specimen amounts to: late sampling 161 to 241 days after vaccination in a few convalescent patients. Explained via the paper, the treatment or condition label denotes: roughly 10-day PBMC culture with coronavirus spike peptide pools or control peptides (ViraFEST assay). The study used the ViraFEST assay, which expanded antigen-specific T cells with peptide pools and then identified expanded clonotypes by TCR sequencing. Positive SARS-CoV-2 PCR tests in the convalescent patients dated from March to December 2020, before Alpha, Beta and Delta variants emerged in the United States. Each well held around 2 million PBMCs cultured with 10 ug/ml peptide pools in IMDM containing roughly 5% human AB serum and about 10 IU/ml IL-2. On days 3 and 7, half of the culture medium was replaced with fresh IL-2-containing medium. CD4+ T cells were isolated after 10 days of culture through negative selection using the EasySep CD4+ T cell isolation kit. PBMCs were separated from whole blood using Ficoll-Paque Plus gradient centrifugation and then either used fresh or cryopreserved at -140C. Culture conditions were generally each tested in triplicate wells.

To prepare the library, PCR was applied. DNA from cultured CD4+ T cells underwent TCR sequencing with the Oncomine TCR Beta short-read assay at the Johns Hopkins FTIC core. The QIAamp micro DNA kit was used to extract genomic DNA from the cultured CD4+ T cells. Oncomine TCR Beta libraries made from cultured CD4+ T cells were pooled using unique dual indexes and sequenced on an Illumina iSeq 100. As for the original processing: Non-productive sequences were removed, and CDR3s that did not start with C, did not end with F or W, or were shorter than 7 amino acids were discarded. Antigen-specific clonotypes were identified using the MANAFEST web application through comparison of peptide-stimulated wells with reference and other culture wells. To be called positive, a clone needed an FDR below 0.05, an odds ratio above 5, and a productive frequency above 0.1% in at least two of three replicate wells. A clonotype was classed as cross-reactive if the clonotype showed significant expansion both in SARS-CoV-2 spike wells and in at least one common cold coronavirus spike condition. CDR3 homology was assessed with Levenshtein distances (stringdist) and unrooted phylogenetic trees (ape) in R version 3.6.1. TCRdb reprocessed the public reads (quality trimming at Q25 with fastp, clone calling with MiXCR) and kept in-frame beta chains. Every CDR3 protein is listed once, alongside the most common genes and DNA of its rows. Here the V and J calls rest on TCRdb's processing, not on the authors' analysis. The sample table records tens of thousands of distinct CDR3 sequences; more than 30% of these occur just once. Of the sample, roughly 29% falls within the top ten clones.

Based on the germline V gene (reference sequence), the CDR1 and CDR2 sequences are SGHAT and FQDESV. V and J lose 2 bases and 3 bases, and a span of 9 bases separates them. Spanning cysteine to phenylalanine, the CDR3 consists of 14 amino acids. Just the 42-base CDR3 DNA is kept, in frame starting at base 1. The specimen was CD4+ T cells from blood, cultured in vitro, collected about 7 months after SARS-CoV-2 vaccination. This chain joins TRBV11-1 to TRBJ2-3; no D gene call is confident. The receptor was isolated from a human donor who had recovered from COVID-19. At the DNA level, the sequence is TGTGCCAGCAGCTTAAGGATGGTGACAGATACGCAGTATTTT. Translated, it reads CASSLRMVTDTQYF.